One sample yielded the 5 T cell receptor beta chains listed below, sequenced in a study of Ad26.COV2.S vaccination and SARS-CoV-2 variants. Treatment described: some 20 received Ad26.COV2.S at low or high dose, single or two shots; 5 received placebo; per-sample allocation not given. Sampling happened 63 days after the first vaccine or placebo injection. Clones were sequenced by immunoSEQ multiplex PCR, and TCRdb holds only the in-frame ones, with some missing. The sample consists of 350,000 to 550,000 clones, roughly 89% of them appearing once. The input for sequencing was peripheral blood, taken in a trial of Ad26.COV2.S vaccine versus placebo. These receptor sequences come from a person between 18 and 59 years old who received the Ad26.COV2.S COVID-19 vaccine or a placebo.

The chain combines TRBV3-1 (or the pseudogene TRBV3-2) with TRBJ2-1; D remains ambiguous. CDR1 and CDR2 from the germline V gene are LGHDT and YNNKEL (reference sequence). CDR3 size: 14 residues. The germline V and J ends were trimmed by 3 bases and 0 bases, with 6 bases remaining between them. The CDR3: CASSHLGSYNEQFF. In DNA, the CDR3 is TGTGCCAGCAGCCATTTGGGCTCCTACAATGAGCAGTTCTTC.

This clone has only a few counts. This chain uses TRBV27 with TRBJ2-5; TRBD2 matches 8 bases. V was pared by 4 bases and J by 1 base, with 5 bases of the junction left unmatched. The CDR3 totals 15 residues. CDR1 MNHEY and CDR2 SMNVEV come from the germline V gene (reference sequence). Here the CDR3 reads CASSYQRGFQETQYF. Written as DNA, the CDR3 is TGTGCCAGCAGTTACCAGCGGGGGTTCCAAGAGACCCAGTACTTC.

The chain recombines TRBV15 with TRBJ2-5; D remains ambiguous. The V and J ends lost 3 bases and 1 base respectively, with 3 bases between them. Germline CDR1 reads LNHNV; CDR2 reads YYDKDF (reference sequence). CDR3 length: 12 amino acids. The CDR3 DNA is TGTGCCACCAGCAGGCTCCAAGAGACCCAGTACTTC. Translating it yields CATSRLQETQYF. The full variable domain, its missing parts supplied by reference TRBV15 and TRBJ2-5, is DAMVIQNPRYQVTQFGKPVTLSCSQTLNHNVMYWYQQKSSQAPKLLFHYYDKDFNNEADTPDNFQSRRPNTSFCFLDIRSPGLGDTAMYLCATSRLQETQYFGPGTRLLVL.

This clone is a singleton in its sample. The rearrangement links TRBV19 to TRBJ1-2; no clear D. The CDR3 is made up of 13 amino acids. Germline CDR1 is LNHDA and CDR2 is SQIVND (reference sequence). V was cut by 1 base and J by 8 bases, with 11 bases left in between. CDR3 loop: CASSIVVGEGYTF. CDR3 nucleotides: TGTGCCAGTAGTATAGTTGTGGGTGAAGGCTACACCTTC.

CDR3 loop: CASSPRGGTNTEAFF. CDR3 sequence (DNA): TGTGCCAGCAGCCCCCGGGGAGGGACGAACACTGAAGCTTTCTTT. V is TRBV9 and J is TRBJ1-1; weak D call: TRBD1 (5 bases). The CDR3 has 15 amino acids. Trimming removed 4 bases from V and 1 base from J, with 14 bases in between. Germline V gene sequence: CDR1 SGDLS, CDR2 YYNGEE.